This T cell receptor beta chain was identified in a study of CD8+ T cells in alopecia areata (dated by TCRdb to between 2018 and 2020). A note on the overall study: Treated patients were enrolled in an open-label pilot trial of oral tofacitinib, 5 to 10 mg twice daily, for moderate-to-severe alopecia areata. The study used high-throughput TCRbeta sequencing to examine T cell clonal expansion in alopecia areata, in both the C3H/HeJ mouse model and human patients. RNA came from the PAXgene miRNA kit for fixed scalp, the miRNeasy kit for PBMCs, and the RNeasy kit for mouse skin. Clonality in the scalp was compared among normal scalp (n=4), patchy alopecia areata scalp (n=8), and alopecia totalis/universalis scalp (n=8). Human TCRbeta sequencing covered scalp tissue and sorted CD4+ and CD8+ peripheral blood T cells from patchy and totalis/universalis alopecia areata patients and healthy controls. TCRbeta CDR3 regions were amplified by immunoSEQ multiplex PCR using 35 Vbeta forward and 13 Jbeta reverse primers. Biopsies were taken from tofacitinib-treated patients at baseline and again at 4 and 24 weeks into treatment, and several of those patients also had a later scalp biopsy. Tofacitinib was given for 6 to 18 months, followed by 6 months of follow-up off drug to assess delayed response and recurrence. The paper's findings and limits, for the study overall: Unlike mouse skin, where gammadelta T cells dominate, normal human skin contains resident alphabeta T cells that get sequenced too, which complicates analysis of the scalp TCR repertoire. TCR sequences shared between patients were less clear than in mice, possibly partly because of HLA diversity in the patient population. Lesional scalp, especially in alopecia totalis/universalis, showed higher clonality and more expanded CD8+ clones than normal scalp, suggesting antigenic drive.

The label giving this sample's time point can be read as: baseline before oral tofacitinib. From alopecia areata patients, peripheral blood was collected along with lesional scalp punch biopsies. After PBMCs were isolated by density centrifugation and stained for CD3, CD4 and CD8, a FACSAria was used to sort CD4+ and CD8+ T cells. On this clone: This receptor's antigen is unknown. Base-call qualities are not available, and no considerably larger clone is one nucleotide away.

The CDR3 measures 16 amino acids from cysteine to phenylalanine. CDR3 DNA only is kept here, 48 bases in frame from base 1. As encoded in the germline V gene (reference sequence), CDR1 is SGHNT while CDR2 is YYREEE. Here V drops 3 bases and J drops 5 bases, and the junction holds 7 bases not matched to any gene. The library was made by the immunoSEQ multiplex PCR assay. RNA was extracted from all samples and reverse transcribed into cDNA, which served as template for TCR sequencing. First-strand cDNA was synthesized using SuperScript III with a 2:1 mix of oligo-dT and random hexamers. A synthetic immune receptor repertoire was used to gauge amplification bias, and whatever bias remained was removed computationally. As for how the authors treated the data: Raw reads were preprocessed for error removal, and CDR3 was defined according to IMGT conventions as running from the conserved cysteine to phenylalanine. Clonality was calculated as 1 minus Shannon entropy normalized by log2 of the number of productive unique TCRs. Scalp TCRbeta sequences were cross-referenced with sorted blood CD4 and CD8 repertoires so that the CD4 or CD8 identity of scalp clones could be inferred. TCRdb retrieved this table from immuneACCESS and kept in-frame rearrangements only. Not all clones are present; in checked studies, unresolved V genes account for under half, and no reason is known for the remainder. The V and J calls and clone size were taken over from that table, and D and trimming were inferred from the DNA. This sample holds around 69,000 clones; about three fifths were observed only once. The top ten hold approximately 17% of the sample.

The sample was CD8+ T cells sorted from blood, taken at week 0. The clonotype comes from a human donor with alopecia areata. The rearranged segments are TRBV5-4 and TRBJ2-7; 14 bases in between match TRBD2. The CDR3 in this case is CASSSTSGGASNEQYF. The nucleotides read TGTGCCAGCAGCTCGACTAGCGGGGGGGCCAGCAACGAGCAGTACTTC. Reference TRBV5-4 and TRBJ2-7 genes cover what lies past the CDR3, so the full variable domain is ETGVTQSPTHLIKTRGQQVTLRCSSQSGHNTVSWYQQALGQGPQFIFQYYREEENGRGNFPPRFSGLQFPNYSSELNVNALELDDSALYLCASSSTSGGASNEQYFGPGTRLTVT.